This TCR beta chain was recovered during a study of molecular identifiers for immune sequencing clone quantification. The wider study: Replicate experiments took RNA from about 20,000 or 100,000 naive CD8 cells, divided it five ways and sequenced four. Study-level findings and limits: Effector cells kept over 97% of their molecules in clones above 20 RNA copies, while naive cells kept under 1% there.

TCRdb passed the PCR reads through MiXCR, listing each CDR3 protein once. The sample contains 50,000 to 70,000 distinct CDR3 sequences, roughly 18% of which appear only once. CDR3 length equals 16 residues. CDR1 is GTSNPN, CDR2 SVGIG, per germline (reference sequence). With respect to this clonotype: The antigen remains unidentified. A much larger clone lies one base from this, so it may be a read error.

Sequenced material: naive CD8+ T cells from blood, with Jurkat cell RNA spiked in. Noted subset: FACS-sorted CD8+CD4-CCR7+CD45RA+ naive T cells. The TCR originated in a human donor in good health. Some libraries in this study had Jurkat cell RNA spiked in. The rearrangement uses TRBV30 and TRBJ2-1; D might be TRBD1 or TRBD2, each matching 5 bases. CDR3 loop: CAWSVSPGSSYSEQFF. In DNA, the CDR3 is TGTGCCTGGAGTGTATCCCCAGGGAGCTCCTACAGTGAGCAGTTCTTC.